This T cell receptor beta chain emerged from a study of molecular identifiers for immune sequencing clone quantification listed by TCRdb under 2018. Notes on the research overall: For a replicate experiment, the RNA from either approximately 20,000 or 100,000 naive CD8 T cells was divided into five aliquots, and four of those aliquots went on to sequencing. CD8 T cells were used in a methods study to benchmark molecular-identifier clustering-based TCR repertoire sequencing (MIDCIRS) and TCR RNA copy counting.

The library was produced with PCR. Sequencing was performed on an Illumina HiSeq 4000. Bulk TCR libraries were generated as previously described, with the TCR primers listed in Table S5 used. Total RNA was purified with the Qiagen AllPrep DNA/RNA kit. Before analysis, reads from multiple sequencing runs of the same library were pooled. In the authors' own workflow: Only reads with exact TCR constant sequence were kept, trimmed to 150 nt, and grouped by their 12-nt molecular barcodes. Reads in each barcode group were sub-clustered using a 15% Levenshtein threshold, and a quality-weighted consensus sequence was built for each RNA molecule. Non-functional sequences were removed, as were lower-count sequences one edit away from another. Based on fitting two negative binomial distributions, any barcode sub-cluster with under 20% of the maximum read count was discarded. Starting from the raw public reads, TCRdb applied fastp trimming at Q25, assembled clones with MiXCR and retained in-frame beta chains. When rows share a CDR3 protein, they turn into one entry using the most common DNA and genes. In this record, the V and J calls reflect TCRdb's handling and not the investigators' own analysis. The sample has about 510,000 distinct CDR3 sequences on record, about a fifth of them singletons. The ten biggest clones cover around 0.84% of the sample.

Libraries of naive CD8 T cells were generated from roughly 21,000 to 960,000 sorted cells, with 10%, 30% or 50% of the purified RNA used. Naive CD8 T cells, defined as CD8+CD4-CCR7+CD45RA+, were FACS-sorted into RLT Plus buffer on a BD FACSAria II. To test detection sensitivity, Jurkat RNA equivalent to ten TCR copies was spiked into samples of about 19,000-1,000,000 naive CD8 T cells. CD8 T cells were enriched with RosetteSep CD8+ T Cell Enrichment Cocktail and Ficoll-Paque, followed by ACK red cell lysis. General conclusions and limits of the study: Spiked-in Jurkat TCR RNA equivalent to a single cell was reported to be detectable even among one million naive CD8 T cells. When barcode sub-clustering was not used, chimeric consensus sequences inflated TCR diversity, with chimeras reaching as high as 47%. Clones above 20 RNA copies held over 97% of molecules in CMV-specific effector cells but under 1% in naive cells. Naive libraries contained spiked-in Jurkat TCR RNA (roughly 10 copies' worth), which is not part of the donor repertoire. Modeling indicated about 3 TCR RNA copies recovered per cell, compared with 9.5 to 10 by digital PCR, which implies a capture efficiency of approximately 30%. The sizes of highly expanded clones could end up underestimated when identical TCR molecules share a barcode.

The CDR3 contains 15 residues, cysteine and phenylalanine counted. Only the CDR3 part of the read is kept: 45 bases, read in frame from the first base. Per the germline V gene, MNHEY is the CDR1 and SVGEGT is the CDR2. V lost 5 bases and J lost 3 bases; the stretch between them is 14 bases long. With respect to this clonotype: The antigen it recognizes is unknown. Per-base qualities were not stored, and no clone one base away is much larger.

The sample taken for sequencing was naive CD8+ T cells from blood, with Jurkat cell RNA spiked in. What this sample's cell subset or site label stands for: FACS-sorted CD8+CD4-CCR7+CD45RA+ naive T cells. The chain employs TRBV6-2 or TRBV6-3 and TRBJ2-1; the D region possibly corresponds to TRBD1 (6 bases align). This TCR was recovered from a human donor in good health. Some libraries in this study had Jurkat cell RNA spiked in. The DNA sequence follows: TGTGCCAGCAGTGGTCTTCGGACAGTCTACAATGAGCAGTTCTTC. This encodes CASSGLRTVYNEQFF.